This entry concerns a single T cell receptor beta chain. Other DNA variants within this sample encode the same CDR3. This sample is part of a study of shared clonotypes between healthy human individuals. Germline CDR1 is PRHDT and CDR2 is FYEKMQ (reference sequence). V trimming: 0 bases; J trimming: 14 bases; junction bases outside the gene matches: 10. The CDR3 extends over 14 amino acids. Assay used: immunoSEQ multiplex PCR; TCRdb lists only in-frame clones, some missing. The profile shows around 200,000 clones, 65% to 80% of them singletons. The specimen sequenced was memory CD4+ T cells sorted from blood. The subset is: CD45RA-negative fraction. J is TRBJ2-1 and V is TRBV13; 7 nucleotides line up with TRBD2. The clonotype originates from a man aged 30-40 years in good health. In nucleotides, the CDR3 is TGTGCCAGCAGCTTAGGGGCTAGCGGAGGGAGGAAGTTCTTC. This translates into CASSLGASGGRKFF. Using reference TRBV13 and TRBJ2-1 for the parts outside the CDR3, the full variable domain is AAGVIQSPRHLIKEKRETATLKCYPIPRHDTVYWYQQGPGQDPQFLISFYEKMQSDKGSIPDRFSAQQFSDYHSELNMSSLELGDSALYFCASSLGASGGRKFFGPGTRLTVL.